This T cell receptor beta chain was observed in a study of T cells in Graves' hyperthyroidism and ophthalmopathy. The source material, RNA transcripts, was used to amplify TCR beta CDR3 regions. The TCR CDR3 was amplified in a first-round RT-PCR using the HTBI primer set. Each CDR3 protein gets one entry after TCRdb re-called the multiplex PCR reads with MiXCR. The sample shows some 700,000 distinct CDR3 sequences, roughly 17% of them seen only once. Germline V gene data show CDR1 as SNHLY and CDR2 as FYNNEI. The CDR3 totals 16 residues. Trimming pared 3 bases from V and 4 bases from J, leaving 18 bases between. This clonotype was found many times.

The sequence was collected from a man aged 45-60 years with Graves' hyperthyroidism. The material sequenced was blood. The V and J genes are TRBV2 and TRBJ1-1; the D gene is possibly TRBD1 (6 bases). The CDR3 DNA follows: TGTGCCAGCAGTGAGTGGGCTACAGGGTATACCACTGAAGCTTTCTTT. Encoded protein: CASSEWATGYTTEAFF.